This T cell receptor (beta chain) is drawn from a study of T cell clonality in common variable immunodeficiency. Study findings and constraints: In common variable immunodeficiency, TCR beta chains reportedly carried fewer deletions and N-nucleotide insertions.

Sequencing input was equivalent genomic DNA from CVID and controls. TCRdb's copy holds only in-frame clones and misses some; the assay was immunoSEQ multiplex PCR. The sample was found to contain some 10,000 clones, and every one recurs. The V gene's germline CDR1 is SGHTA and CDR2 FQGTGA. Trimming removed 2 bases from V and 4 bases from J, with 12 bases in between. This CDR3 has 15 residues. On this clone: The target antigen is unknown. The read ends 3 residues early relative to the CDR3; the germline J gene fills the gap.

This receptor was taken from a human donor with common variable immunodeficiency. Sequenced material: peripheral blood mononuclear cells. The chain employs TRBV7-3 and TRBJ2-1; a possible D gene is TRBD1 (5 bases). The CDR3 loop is CASSLGALSYNEQFF. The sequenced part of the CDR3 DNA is TGTGCCAGCAGCTTAGGGGCACTCTCTTACAATGAG.